Reported below is one TCR beta chain. Its matching antigen is unknown. This sequence may be a read error, since a much larger clone differs from it by one base. The sample comes from a study of tumor-infiltrating lymphocytes in primary liver carcinoma. Study information: Treatment of the patients' primary liver carcinoma consisted of surgical resection. Tumor stage was T1-T3 N0M0, and tumor size was about 4 to 11 cm across. Findings and caveats of the study: In tumor-adjacent and tumor-blood pairs, overlap was lower than in tumor region pairs.

There are 15 residues in the CDR3. Germline V lookup: CDR1 MNHNS, CDR2 SASEGT. Deletions cut 4 bases from V and 0 bases from J, with 10 bases between. Out of unsorted whole blood came the blood RNA, and germline DNA was extracted as well. Approximately 4.3 milliliters of peripheral blood were drawn preoperatively. The input was approximately 500 ng total RNA; TCR beta cDNA was made from it with a constant-region primer. ARM-PCR, slightly modified, supplied the TCR beta libraries through three nested multiplex PCR rounds. For 10 cycles apiece, the opening two PCR rounds ran with TRBV1-TRBV30 forward primers and a C-beta reverse primer. TCRdb independently ran MiXCR on the multiplex PCR reads; one entry per CDR3 protein. The data contain fewer than 350,000 distinct CDR3 sequences, over 55% of them seen just once; the ten biggest clones take up roughly 9%.

The genes are TRBV6-1 and TRBJ2-1, with D possibly being TRBD1 or TRBD2 (5 bases each). Sequenced: peripheral blood. This clonotype was sampled from a man between 35 and 55 years old with primary liver carcinoma and hepatitis B virus infection. The CDR3 loop is CASSGEGSSYNEQFF. The DNA for the CDR3 is TGTGCCAGCAGTGGAGAGGGGAGCTCCTACAATGAGCAGTTCTTC.